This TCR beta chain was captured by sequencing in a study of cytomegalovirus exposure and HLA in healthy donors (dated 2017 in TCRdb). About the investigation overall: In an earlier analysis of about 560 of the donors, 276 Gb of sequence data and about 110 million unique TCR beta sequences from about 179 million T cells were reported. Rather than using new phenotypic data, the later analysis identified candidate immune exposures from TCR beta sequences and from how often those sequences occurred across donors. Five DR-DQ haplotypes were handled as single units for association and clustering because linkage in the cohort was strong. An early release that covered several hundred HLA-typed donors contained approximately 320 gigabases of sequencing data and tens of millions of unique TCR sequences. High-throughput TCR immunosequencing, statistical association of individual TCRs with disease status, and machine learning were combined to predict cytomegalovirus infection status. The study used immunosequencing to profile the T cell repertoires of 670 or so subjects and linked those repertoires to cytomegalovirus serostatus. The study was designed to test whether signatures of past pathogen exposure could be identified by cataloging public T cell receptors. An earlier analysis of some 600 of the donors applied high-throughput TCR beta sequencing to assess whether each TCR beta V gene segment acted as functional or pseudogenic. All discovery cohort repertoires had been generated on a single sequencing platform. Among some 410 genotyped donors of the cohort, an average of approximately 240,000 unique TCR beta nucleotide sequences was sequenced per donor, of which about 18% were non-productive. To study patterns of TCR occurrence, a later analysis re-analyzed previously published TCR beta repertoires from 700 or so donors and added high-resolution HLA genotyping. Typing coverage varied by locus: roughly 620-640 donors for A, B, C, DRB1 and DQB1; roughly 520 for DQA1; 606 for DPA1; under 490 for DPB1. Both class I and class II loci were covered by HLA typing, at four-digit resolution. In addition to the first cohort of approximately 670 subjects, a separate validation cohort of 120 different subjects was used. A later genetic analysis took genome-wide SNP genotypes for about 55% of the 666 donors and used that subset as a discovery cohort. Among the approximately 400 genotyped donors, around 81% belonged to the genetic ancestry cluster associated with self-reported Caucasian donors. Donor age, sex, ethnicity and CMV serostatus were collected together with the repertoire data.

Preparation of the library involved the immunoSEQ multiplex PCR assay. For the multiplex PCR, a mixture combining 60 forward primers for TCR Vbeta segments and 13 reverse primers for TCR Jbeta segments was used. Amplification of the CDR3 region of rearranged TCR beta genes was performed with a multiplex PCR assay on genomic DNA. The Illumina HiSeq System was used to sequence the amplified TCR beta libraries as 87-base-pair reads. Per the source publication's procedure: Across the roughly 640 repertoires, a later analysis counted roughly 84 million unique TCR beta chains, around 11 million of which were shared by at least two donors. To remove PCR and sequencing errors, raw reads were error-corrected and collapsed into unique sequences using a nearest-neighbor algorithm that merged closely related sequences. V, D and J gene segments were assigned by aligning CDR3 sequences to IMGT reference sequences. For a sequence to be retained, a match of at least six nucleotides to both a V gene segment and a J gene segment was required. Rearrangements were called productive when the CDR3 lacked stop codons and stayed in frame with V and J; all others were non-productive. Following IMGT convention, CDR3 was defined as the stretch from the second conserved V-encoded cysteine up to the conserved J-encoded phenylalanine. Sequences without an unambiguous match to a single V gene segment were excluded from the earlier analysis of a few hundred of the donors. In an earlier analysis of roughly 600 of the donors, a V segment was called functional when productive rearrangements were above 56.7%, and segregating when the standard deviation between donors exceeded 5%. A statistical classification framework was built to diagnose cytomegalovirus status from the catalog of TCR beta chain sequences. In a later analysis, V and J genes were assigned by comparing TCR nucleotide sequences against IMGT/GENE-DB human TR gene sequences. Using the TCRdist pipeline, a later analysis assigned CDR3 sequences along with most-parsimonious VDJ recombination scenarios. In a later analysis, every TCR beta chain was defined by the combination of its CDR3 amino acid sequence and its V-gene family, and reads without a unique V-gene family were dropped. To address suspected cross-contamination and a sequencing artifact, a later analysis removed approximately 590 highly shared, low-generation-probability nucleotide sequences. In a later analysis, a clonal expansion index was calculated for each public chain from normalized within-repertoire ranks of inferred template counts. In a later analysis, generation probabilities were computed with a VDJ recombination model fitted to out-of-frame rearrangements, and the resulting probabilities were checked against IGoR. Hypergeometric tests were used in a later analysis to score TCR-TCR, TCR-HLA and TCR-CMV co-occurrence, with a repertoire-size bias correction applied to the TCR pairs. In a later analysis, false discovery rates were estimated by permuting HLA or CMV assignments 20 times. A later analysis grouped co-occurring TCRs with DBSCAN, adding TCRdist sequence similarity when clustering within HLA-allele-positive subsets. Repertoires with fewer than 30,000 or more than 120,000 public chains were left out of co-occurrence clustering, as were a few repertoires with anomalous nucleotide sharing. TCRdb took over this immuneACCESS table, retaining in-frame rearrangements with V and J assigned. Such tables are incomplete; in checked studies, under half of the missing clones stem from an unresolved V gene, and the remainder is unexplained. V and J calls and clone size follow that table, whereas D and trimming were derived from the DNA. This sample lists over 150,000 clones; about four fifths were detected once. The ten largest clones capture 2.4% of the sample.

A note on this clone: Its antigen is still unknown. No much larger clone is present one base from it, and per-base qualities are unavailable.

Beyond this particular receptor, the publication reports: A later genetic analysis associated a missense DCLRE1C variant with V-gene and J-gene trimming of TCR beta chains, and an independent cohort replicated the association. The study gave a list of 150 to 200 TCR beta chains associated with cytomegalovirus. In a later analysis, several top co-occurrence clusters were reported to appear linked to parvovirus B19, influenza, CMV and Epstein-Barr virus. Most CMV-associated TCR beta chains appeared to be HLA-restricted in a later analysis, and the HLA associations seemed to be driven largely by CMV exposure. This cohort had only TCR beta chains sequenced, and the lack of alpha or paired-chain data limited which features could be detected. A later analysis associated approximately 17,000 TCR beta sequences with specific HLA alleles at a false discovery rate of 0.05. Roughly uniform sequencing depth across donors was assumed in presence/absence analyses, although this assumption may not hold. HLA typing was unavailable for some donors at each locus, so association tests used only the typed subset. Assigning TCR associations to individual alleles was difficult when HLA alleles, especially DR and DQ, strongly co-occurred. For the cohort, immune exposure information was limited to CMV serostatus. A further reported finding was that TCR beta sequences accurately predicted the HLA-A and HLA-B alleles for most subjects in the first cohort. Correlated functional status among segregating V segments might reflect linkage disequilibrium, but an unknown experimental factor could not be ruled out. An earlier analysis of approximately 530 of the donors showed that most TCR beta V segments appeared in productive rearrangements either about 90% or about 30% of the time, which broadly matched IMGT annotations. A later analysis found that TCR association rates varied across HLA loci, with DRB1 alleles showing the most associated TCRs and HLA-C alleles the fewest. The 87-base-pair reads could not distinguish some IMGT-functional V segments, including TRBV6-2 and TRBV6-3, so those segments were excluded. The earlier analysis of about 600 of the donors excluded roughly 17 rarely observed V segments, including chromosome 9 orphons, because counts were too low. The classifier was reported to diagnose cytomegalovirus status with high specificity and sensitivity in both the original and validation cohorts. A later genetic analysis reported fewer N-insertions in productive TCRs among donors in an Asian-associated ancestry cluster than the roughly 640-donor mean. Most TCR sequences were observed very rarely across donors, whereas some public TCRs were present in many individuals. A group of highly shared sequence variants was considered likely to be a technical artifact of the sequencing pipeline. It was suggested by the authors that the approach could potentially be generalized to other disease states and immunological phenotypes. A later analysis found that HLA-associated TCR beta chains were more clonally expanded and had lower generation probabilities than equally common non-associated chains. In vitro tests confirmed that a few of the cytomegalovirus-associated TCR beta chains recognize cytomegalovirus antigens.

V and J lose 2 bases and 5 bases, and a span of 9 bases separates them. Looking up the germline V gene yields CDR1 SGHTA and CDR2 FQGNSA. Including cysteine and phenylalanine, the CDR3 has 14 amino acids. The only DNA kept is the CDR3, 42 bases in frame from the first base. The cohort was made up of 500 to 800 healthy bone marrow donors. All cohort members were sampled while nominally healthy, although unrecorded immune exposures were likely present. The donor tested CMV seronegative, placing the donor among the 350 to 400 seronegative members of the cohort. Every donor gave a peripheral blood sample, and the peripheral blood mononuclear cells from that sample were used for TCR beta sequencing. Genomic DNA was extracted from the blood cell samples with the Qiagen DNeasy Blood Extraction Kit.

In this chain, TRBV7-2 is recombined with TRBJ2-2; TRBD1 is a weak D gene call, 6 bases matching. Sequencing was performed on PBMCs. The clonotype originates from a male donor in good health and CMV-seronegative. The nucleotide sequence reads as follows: TGTGCCAGCAGCTTAAACCAGGGGACCGGGGAGCTGTTTTTT. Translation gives CASSLNQGTGELFF.